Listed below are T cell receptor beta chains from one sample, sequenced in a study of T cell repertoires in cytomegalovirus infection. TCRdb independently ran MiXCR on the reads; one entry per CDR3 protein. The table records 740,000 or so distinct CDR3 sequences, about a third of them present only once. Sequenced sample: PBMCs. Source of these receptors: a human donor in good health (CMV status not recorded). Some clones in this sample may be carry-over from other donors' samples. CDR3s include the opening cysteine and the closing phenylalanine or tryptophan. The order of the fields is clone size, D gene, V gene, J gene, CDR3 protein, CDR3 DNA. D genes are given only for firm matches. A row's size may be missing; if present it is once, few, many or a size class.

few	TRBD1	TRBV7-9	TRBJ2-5	CASSLTGGSQYF	TGTGCCAGCAGTTTAACAGGGGGCTCCCAGTACTTC
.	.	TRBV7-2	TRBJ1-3	CASSLSPGRISGNTIYF	TGTGCCAGCAGCTTATCGCCAGGTAGAATCTCTGGAAACACCATATATTTT
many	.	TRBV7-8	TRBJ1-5	CASSPANQPQHF	TGTGCCAGCAGCCCTGCTAATCAGCCCCAGCATTTT
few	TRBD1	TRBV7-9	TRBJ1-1	CASSLVFPGTGQGAFF	TGTGCCAGCAGCTTAGTCTTTCCCGGGACAGGGCAAGGAGCTTTCTTT
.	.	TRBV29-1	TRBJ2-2	CSVPNGQSNTGELFF	TGCAGCGTTCCTAATGGACAGTCAAACACCGGGGAGCTGTTTTTT
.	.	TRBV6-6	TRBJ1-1	CASRDSDEAFF	TGTGCCAGCAGGGACTCAGATGAAGCTTTCTTT
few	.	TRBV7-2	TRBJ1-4	CASSPGLNNFNEKLFF	TGTGCCAGCAGCCCTGGACTGAACAATTTTAATGAAAAACTGTTTTTT
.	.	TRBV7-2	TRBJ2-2	CASSPVHCTGEPFF	TGTGCCAGCAGCCCAGTACATTGCACCGGGGAGCCGTTTTTT
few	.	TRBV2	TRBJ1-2	CASRRQTYGYTF	TGTGCCAGCAGACGACAGACATATGGCTACACCTTC
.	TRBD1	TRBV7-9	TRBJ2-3	CASSLRTGYTDTQYF	TGTGCCAGCAGCCTTCGGACAGGGTACACAGATACGCAGTATTTT
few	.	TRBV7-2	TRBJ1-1	CASSWAGSPEAFF	TGTGCCAGCAGCTGGGCCGGGTCCCCTGAAGCTTTCTTT
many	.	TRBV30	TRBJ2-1	CAWGPNNEQFF	TGTGCCTGGGGGCCAAATAATGAGCAGTTCTTC
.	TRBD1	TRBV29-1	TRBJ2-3	CSVVRQGHFSTDTQYF	TGCAGCGTTGTGAGACAGGGCCACTTTAGCACAGATACGCAGTATTTT
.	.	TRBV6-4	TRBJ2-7	CASSVTPQAYEQYF	TGTGCCAGCAGTGTTACCCCCCAGGCCTACGAGCAGTACTTC
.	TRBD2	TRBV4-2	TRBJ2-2	CASSRKPGLAGGTNTGELFF	TGTGCCAGCAGCCGTAAACCGGGACTAGCGGGAGGAACGAACACCGGGGAGCTGTTTTTT
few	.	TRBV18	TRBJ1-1	CASSPKESNTEAFF	TGTGCCAGCTCACCCAAAGAATCGAACACTGAAGCTTTCTTT
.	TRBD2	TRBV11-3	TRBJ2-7	CASSPGGGDYEQYF	TGTGCCAGCAGCCCGGGCGGGGGGGACTACGAGCAGTACTTC
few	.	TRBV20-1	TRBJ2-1	CSARWGSSYNEQFF	TGCAGTGCCAGGTGGGGTAGCTCCTACAATGAGCAGTTCTTC
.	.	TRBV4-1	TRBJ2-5	CASSQVWKSAGRPVETQYF	TGCGCCAGCAGCCAAGTCTGGAAGTCGGCGGGGCGCCCGGTTGAGACCCAGTACTTC
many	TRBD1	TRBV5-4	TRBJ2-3	CASSPDRGTDTQYF	TGTGCCAGCAGCCCAGACAGGGGCACAGATACGCAGTATTTT
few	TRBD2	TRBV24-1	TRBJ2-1	CATSDASSGTSSYNEQFF	TGTGCCACCAGTGATGCCTCATCCGGGACTAGCTCCTACAATGAGCAGTTCTTC
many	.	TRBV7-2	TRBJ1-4	CASSLNEGEKLFF	TGTGCCAGCAGCTTAAATGAGGGGGAAAAACTGTTTTTT
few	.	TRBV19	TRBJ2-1	CASNVGAGGSSYNEQFF	TGTGCCAGTAACGTAGGCGCAGGAGGGAGCTCCTACAATGAGCAGTTCTTC
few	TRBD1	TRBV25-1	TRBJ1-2	CASNSRQGNGYTF	TGTGCCAGCAACAGCAGACAGGGGAATGGCTACACCTTC
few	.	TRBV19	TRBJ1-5	CASSTSQILVIQPQHF	TGTGCCAGTAGTACCTCACAGATCCTTGTTATCCAGCCCCAGCATTTT
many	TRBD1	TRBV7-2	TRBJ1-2	CASSLGSGTVNYGYTF	TGTGCCAGCAGCTTAGGTTCCGGGACAGTGAACTATGGCTACACCTTC
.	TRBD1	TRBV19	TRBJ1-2	CASSTGGDGYTF	TGTGCCAGTAGTACAGGGGGCGATGGCTACACCTTC
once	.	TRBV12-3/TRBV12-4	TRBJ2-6	CASSRSHSGANVLTF	TGTGCCAGCAGCAGGTCCCACTCTGGGGCCAACGTCCTGACTTTC